These T cell receptor beta chains were read from a single sample in a study of cytomegalovirus exposure and HLA in healthy donors. The table came from immunoSEQ multiplex PCR; TCRdb's copy has only in-frame clones and leaves some out. The data contain roughly 100,000 clones, approximately 80% of them singletons. The source material was PBMCs. These receptors originate from a male donor in good health and CMV-seropositive. The CDR3 runs from the conserved cysteine through the conserved F or W. Fields, in order: V gene, CDR3 length, J gene, CDR3 protein.

TRBV2	13	TRBJ1-1	CASRPQMNTEAFF
TRBV6-1	14	TRBJ2-2	CASSGERNTGELFF
TRBV30	14	TRBJ1-1	CAWSVRRVVREAFF
TRBV6-1	14	TRBJ1-2	CASSEAGGAWGYTF
TRBV5-1	12	TRBJ2-5	CASSLSQETQYF
TRBV4-3	18	TRBJ2-3	CASSQEGLAGGGADTQYF
TRBV7-6	12	TRBJ2-3	CASSSHRDTQYF
TRBV29-1	10	TRBJ1-1	CSVLLREAFF
TRBV7-7	15	TRBJ2-5	CASSASGVKQETQYF
TRBV5-4	16	TRBJ2-4	CASSLGVAGAGGIQYF
TRBV9	16	TRBJ2-3	CASSRNRGRPTDTQYF
TRBV18	13	TRBJ2-2	CASSSEMAGELFF
TRBV5-1	14	TRBJ2-5	CASSLGAAQETQYF
TRBV6-5	14	TRBJ1-4	CASSEYRGSEKLFF
TRBV5-4	13	TRBJ2-1	CASVSFEQGTSLF
TRBV27	16	TRBJ1-1	CASSRKPRDRDTEAFF
TRBV30	14	TRBJ2-6	CALQGAPGANVLTF
TRBV30	15	TRBJ1-1	CAWSSGQGWYTEAFF
TRBV30	16	TRBJ1-2	CAWSVRARVANYGYTF
TRBV30	15	TRBJ2-2	CAWSMGQKNTGELFF
TRBV2	13	TRBJ1-2	CASSEETGGRYTF
TRBV30	13	TRBJ1-3	CAFTADSGNTIYF
TRBV6-1	15	TRBJ1-1	CASLRDTGHIGEAFF
TRBV19	16	TRBJ1-1	CASSLRQGSMNTEAFF
TRBV6-5	14	TRBJ2-5	CASSYDSSGETQYF
TRBV27	16	TRBJ1-5	CASSLSGVGANQPQHF
TRBV4-1	14	TRBJ1-2	CASSQDWRNGGYTF
TRBV4-1	15	TRBJ2-7	CASSQAAQLAYEQYF
TRBV14	15	TRBJ1-4	CASSAIRPTNEKLFF
TRBV6-1	11	TRBJ1-2	CASRVDIGYTF
TRBV9	14	TRBJ1-4	CASSLGSGYEKLFF
TRBV7-9	15	TRBJ2-2	CASSSDRVGTGELFF
TRBV6-4	19	TRBJ2-6	CASSDSPTGGALGANVLTF